Following are 24 T cell receptor beta chains from one sample sequenced in a study of cytomegalovirus exposure and HLA in healthy donors (dated by TCRdb to between 2016 and 2019). The receptor library was made with the immunoSEQ multiplex PCR assay. The multiplex PCR relied on a mix of 60 forward primers for TCR Vbeta segments and 13 reverse primers for TCR Jbeta segments. What TCRdb holds here is the immuneACCESS table cut down to in-frame rearrangements. Part of the clones is not present; checked against another copy, under half of the missing clones reflect an unresolved V gene, and the others are unexplained. The sample has roughly 100,000 clones on record, 55% to 70% of them singletons. The ten largest account for about 6% of the sample. Sequencing was performed on PBMCs. The receptor source for this set is a boy aged 5-17 years in good health and CMV-seropositive.

The V and J genes are TRBV11-2 and TRBJ2-3; tentatively, D is TRBD1 (6 bases). V was pared by 5 bases and J by 6 bases, with 9 bases between. This CDR3 region has 12 residues. In germline, CDR1 is SGHAT, CDR2 FQNNGV. The chain's CDR3 is CASSHTGDTQYF. The CDR3 DNA sequence: TGTGCCAGCAGCCACACAGGGGATACGCAGTATTTT.

This clone appeared once. V is TRBV7-2 and J is TRBJ1-5; 7 nucleotides align to TRBD1. The CDR3 covers 17 residues. CDR1 is SGHTA, CDR2 FQGNSA, per germline. Unmatched junction bases numbered 6, after V lost 1 base and J lost 0 bases. CDR3 in amino acids: CASSLGTGRYSNQPQHF. CDR3 nucleotides: TGTGCCAGCAGCTTAGGGACAGGAAGATATAGCAATCAGCCCCAGCATTTT.

This chain uses TRBV2 with TRBJ2-1, with 7 bases identical to TRBD1. CDR1 SNHLY and CDR2 FYNNEI come from the germline V gene. J gave up 7 bases and V 6 bases, and 9 bases lay outside the gene matches. The CDR3 loop spans 14 amino acids. CDR3 sequence reads: CASSPTRGLNEQFF. The CDR3, as DNA: TGTGCCAGCAGCCCGACCAGGGGGTTGAATGAGCAGTTCTTC. Variable domain in full (rest from reference TRBV2 and TRBJ2-1): EPEVTQTPSHQVTQMGQEVILRCVPISNHLYFYWYRQILGQKVEFLVSFYNNEISEKSEIFDDQFSVERPDGSNFTLKIRSTKLEDSAMYFCASSPTRGLNEQFFGPGTRLTVL.

The rearrangement joins TRBV7-8 to TRBJ1-5; D perhaps matches TRBD1 (5 bases). Per germline, CDR1 SGHVS and CDR2 FQNEAQ. Trimming shortened V by 5 bases and J by 7 bases, and 21 bases separated the two germline ends. This CDR3 comprises 16 residues. This CDR3 reads CASSLGAGILMQPQHF. CDR3 sequence (DNA): TGTGCCAGCAGCCTAGGGGCAGGGATATTGATGCAGCCCCAGCATTTT. Full variable domain (missing parts from reference TRBV7-8 and TRBJ1-5): GAGVSQSPRYKVAKRGQDVALRCDPISGHVSLFWYQQALGQGPEFLTYFQNEAQLDKSGLPSDRFFAERPEGSVSTLKIQRTQQEDSAVYLCASSLGAGILMQPQHFGDGTRLSIL.

The rearrangement links TRBV30 to TRBJ2-7, with TRBD2 as a possible D gene (5 bases). V lost 0 bases, J lost 2 bases, and 14 bases lay in between. The CDR3 length is 15 residues. Germline V gene sequence: CDR1 GTSNPN, CDR2 SVGIG (reference sequence). The CDR3, as DNA: TGTGCCTGGAGTGTGAAAAGGACGGAGGCCTACGAGCAGTACTTC. This translates into CAWSVKRTEAYEQYF.

This clone was observed a single time. In DNA, the CDR3 is TGTGCCAGCAGCACGACAGGGGGTCAGCCCCAGCATTTT. Translated, it gives CASSTTGGQPQHF. The gene calls are TRBV7-9 and TRBJ1-5, with TRBD1 matching over 9 bases. The CDR3 is 13 amino acids. Per the germline V gene, CDR1 is SEHNR and CDR2 is FQNEAQ (reference sequence). Losses at the gene ends were 5 bases for V and 6 bases for J; bases not matched to a gene: 2.

V gene TRBV5-4 combines with J gene TRBJ2-3, with D possibly TRBD2 on 6 matching bases. The CDR3 has 13 residues. Germline CDR1 is SGHNT and CDR2 is YYREEE (reference sequence). V was pared by 1 base and J by 5 bases, with 8 bases between. The CDR3 protein is CASSLPGEDTQYF. The CDR3 coding sequence is TGTGCCAGCAGCTTGCCGGGAGAAGATACGCAGTATTTT.

The V call is TRBV12-5, the J call TRBJ2-3; 9 bases match TRBD2. Trimming at V came to 2 bases and at J to 4 bases, leaving 10 bases not matched to a gene. Germline loops: CDR1 LGHNT, CDR2 FRNRAP. There are 17 residues in the CDR3. CDR3 amino acids: CASGLFRGGAGADTQYF. The CDR3 coding sequence is TGTGCTAGTGGTTTGTTCCGCGGGGGGGCCGGAGCAGATACGCAGTATTTT.

V usage is TRBV2 and J usage is TRBJ2-3, with a weak D call TRBD1 (6 bases). Trimming stripped 5 bases from V and 3 bases from J, with 12 bases between. The V gene's germline CDR1 is SNHLY and CDR2 FYNNEI. The CDR3 extends over 14 amino acids. The CDR3 region has the DNA TGTGCCAGCAGTCAAACAGGGAAGACAGATACGCAGTATTTT. Translation: CASSQTGKTDTQYF.

The gene calls are TRBV5-1 and TRBJ2-7, with 10 positions matching TRBD2. Germline V CDR1 and CDR2: SGHRS, YFSETQ. CDR3 length: 15 residues. Trimming at V came to 4 bases and at J to 3 bases, leaving 7 bases not matched to a gene. The CDR3 sequence is CASSPSTSGIYEQYF. In nucleotides, the CDR3 is TGCGCCAGCAGCCCCAGTACTAGCGGGATCTACGAGCAGTACTTC.

The chain has TRBV7-3 and TRBJ2-2, with 8 bases that match TRBD2. CDR1 is SGHTA and CDR2 is FQGTGA in the germline V gene. The CDR3 runs 14 residues. Germline trimming cut 6 bases from V and 5 bases from J; bases unmatched to any gene: 5. CDR3 DNA: TGTGCCAGCAGGAGCGGGGGAGGGACCGGGGAGCTGTTTTTT. Translation gives CASRSGGGTGELFF. Full variable domain (outside the CDR3, taken from reference TRBV7-3 and TRBJ2-2): GAGVSQTPSNKVTEKGKYVELRCDPISGHTALYWYRQSLGQGPEFLIYFQGTGAADDSGLPNDRFFAVRPEGSVSTLKIQRTERGDSAVYLCASRSGGGTGELFFGEGSRLTVL.

The chain has TRBV15 and TRBJ1-6; a possible D gene is TRBD1 (6 bases). V shed 4 bases and J shed 9 bases, with 10 bases lying between them. The CDR3 contains 13 residues. Germline V CDR1 and CDR2: LNHNV, YYDKDF (reference sequence). DNA of the CDR3: TGTGCCACCAGCATCGGACAGCCTTCACCCCTCCACTTT. This codes for CATSIGQPSPLHF.

This chain joins TRBV30 and TRBJ1-5; D not certain. Germline CDR1 and CDR2: GTSNPN and SVGIG (reference sequence). Trimming removed 3 bases from V and 0 bases from J, with 9 bases in between. The length of the CDR3 is 14 residues. Here the CDR3 DNA reads TGTGCCTGGAGCCCAGGAGGTAGCAATCAGCCCCAGCATTTT. It codes for CAWSPGGSNQPQHF.

The J gene is TRBJ2-1, the V gene TRBV6-5; D is unclear. This CDR3 region has 15 residues. Between the trimmed V and J ends, which lost 2 bases and 0 bases, there was a span of 8 bases. CDR1 MNHEY and CDR2 SVGAGI come from the germline V gene. The CDR3, as DNA: TGTGCCAGCAGTTACGCTAGTTCCTCCTACAATGAGCAGTTCTTC. It specifies CASSYASSSYNEQFF.

The CDR3: CASREGFLGGYTF. CDR3 coding DNA: TGTGCCAGCAGAGAGGGATTCCTGGGCGGCTACACCTTC. This rearrangement joins TRBV6-1 to TRBJ1-2, with D unresolved. CDR1 MNHNS and CDR2 SASEGT come from the germline V gene. This CDR3 comprises 13 residues. Trimming shortened V by 6 bases and J by 8 bases, and 16 bases separated the two germline ends.

This chain joins TRBV6-5 and TRBJ1-3, with TRBD1 identical over 7 bases. After removal of 5 bases from V and 0 bases from J, the junction contained 1 base not matched to a gene. The CDR3 contains 14 residues. The germline CDR1 and CDR2 sequences are MNHEY and SVGAGI. The CDR3 nucleotides are TGTGCCAGCAGTCGGACAGGCTCTGGAAACACCATATATTTT. Encoded protein: CASSRTGSGNTIYF.

J is TRBJ2-3 and V is TRBV9, with a tentative D call TRBD2 (6 bases). Between the trimmed V and J ends, which lost 0 bases and 1 base, there was a span of 9 bases. This CDR3 comprises 15 residues. CDR1 is SGDLS and CDR2 is YYNGEE in the germline V gene. The CDR3 DNA reads TGTGCCAGCAGCGTAGAGGGACTGCGCACAGATACGCAGTATTTT. Its protein is CASSVEGLRTDTQYF.

The rearrangement links TRBV29-1 to TRBJ2-7, with TRBD1 identical over 7 bases. After removal of 6 bases from V and 4 bases from J, the junction contained 6 bases not matched to a gene. The CDR3 covers 12 residues. The germline V gene encodes CDR1 SQVTM and CDR2 ANQGSEA. The CDR3 here is CSVGVTGYEQYF. The CDR3 region has the DNA TGCAGCGTGGGGGTGACAGGGTACGAGCAGTACTTC.

The DNA for the CDR3 is TGCGCCAGCAGCTTCGGTCAGGGCGGCCGGGATGGCTACACCTTC. Its translation: CASSFGQGGRDGYTF. The chain carries TRBV5-1 and TRBJ1-2; D possibly corresponds to TRBD1 (5 bases). The V end was cut by 2 bases, the J end by 6 bases, with 17 bases between. The CDR3 extends over 15 amino acids. From germline, CDR1 is SGHRS and CDR2 YFSETQ.

This chain links TRBV10-3 with TRBJ2-3; TRBD2 matches at 10 bases. Trimming at V came to 5 bases and at J to 4 bases, leaving 6 bases not matched to a gene. CDR3 length: 15 residues. CDR1 is ENHRY, CDR2 SYGVKD, per germline. CDR3 nucleotides: TGTGCCATCAGTTGGGCTAGCGGGAGTTCAGATACGCAGTATTTT. It is translated as CAISWASGSSDTQYF.

The chain couples TRBV7-9 to TRBJ1-1; TRBD1 is a possible D gene (6 bases). The V gene's germline CDR1 is SEHNR and CDR2 FQNEAQ (reference sequence). The CDR3 sequence is 16 residues long. Trimming stripped 6 bases from V and 7 bases from J, with 24 bases between. CDR3 sequence reads: CASSLGGARGTGEAFF. The CDR3 DNA sequence: TGTGCCAGCAGTCTAGGGGGGGCCAGGGGAACAGGTGAAGCTTTCTTT.

This chain connects TRBV10-1 to TRBJ1-1; D is unresolved. Germline lookup yields CDR1 WNHNN and CDR2 SYGVQD (reference sequence). This CDR3 comprises 14 residues. Trimming cost V 0 bases and J 3 bases, with 8 bases left between them. CDR3 bases: TGCGCCAGCAGTGAGTCGAGCACGTACACTGAAGCTTTCTTT. Its translation is CASSESSTYTEAFF.

CDR3 sequence: CASSVGSNTGELFF. CDR3 DNA sequence: TGTGCCAGCAGCGTCGGGTCGAACACCGGGGAGCTGTTTTTT. This chain joins TRBV7-2 and TRBJ2-2; D remains unclear. Germline loops: CDR1 SGHTA, CDR2 FQGNSA. V gave up 5 bases and J gave up 0 bases, with 7 bases separating them. The CDR3 sequence is 14 residues long.

In this sample, this clone turned up a few times. The chain combines TRBV6-5 with TRBJ1-4, with TRBD1 as a possible D gene (6 bases). The V gene's germline CDR1 is MNHEY and CDR2 SVGAGI. V was shortened by 0 bases and J by 7 bases, with 9 bases between the two germline ends. CDR3 length: 14 amino acids. DNA for the CDR3: TGTGCCAGCAGTTACTCAGGGGGAGTTGAAAAACTGTTTTTT. As protein: CASSYSGGVEKLFF.